This T cell receptor (beta chain) derives from a study of T cell responses to AZD1222 COVID-19 vaccine. Profiled with immunoSEQ multiplex PCR; TCRdb holds only in-frame clones, not every one. The data hold about 190,000 clones, with approximately 91% observed a single time. Germline V gene sequence: CDR1 SQVTM, CDR2 ANQGSEA. V was cut by 2 bases and J by 5 bases, with 9 bases left in between. This CDR3 is 12 amino acids long. Regarding the study as a whole: There were vaccine-associated CD4 TCRs across spike, dominant at 160-218 and 743-854.

With respect to this clone: Its antigen is currently unknown.

This TCR was sampled from an adult in good health. Here the sequenced sample was peripheral blood, taken on day 0 of AZD1222 vaccination. The chain employs TRBV29-1 and TRBJ2-5, with TRBD2 as a possible D gene (5 bases). CDR3 protein: CSVESRGETQYF. The DNA for the CDR3 is TGCAGCGTTGAATCCCGAGGGGAGACCCAGTACTTC. The variable domain in full, completed from reference TRBV29-1 and TRBJ2-5, reads SAVISQKPSRDICQRGTSLTIQCQVDSQVTMMFWYRQQPGQSLTLIATANQGSEATYESGFVIDKFPISRPNLTFSTLTVSNMSPEDSSIYLCSVESRGETQYFGPGTRLLVL.